Below, 27 T cell receptor beta chains from the same sample are listed, as sequenced in a study of glioma-infiltrating T cells after dendritic cell vaccination. TCRdb keeps only in-frame clones here, not all; method: immunoSEQ multiplex PCR. The sample has roughly 100,000 clones; about four fifths are singletons. The specimen comprised blood, sampled before dendritic cell vaccination. The origin of the receptors is a human donor with glioblastoma.

The CDR3 sequence is CASSLGQDSGNTIYF. The DNA of the CDR3 is TGTGCCAGCAGCTTAGGACAGGACTCTGGAAACACCATATATTTT. This sequence joins TRBV11-2 and TRBJ1-3; maybe TRBD1 (6 bases). CDR1 is SGHAT, CDR2 FQNNGV, per germline. CDR3 length: 15 amino acids. Deletions cut 1 base from V and 0 bases from J, with 7 bases between.

The chain has TRBV18 and TRBJ2-3; 14 bases align to TRBD2. This CDR3 is built from 18 residues. Unmatched junction bases numbered 5, after V lost 1 base and J lost 2 bases. CDR1 KGHSH and CDR2 LQKENI come from the germline V gene. The CDR3 reads CASSPRGTSGGNTDTQYF. The CDR3 nucleotides read TGTGCCAGCTCACCACGGGGGACTAGCGGGGGCAACACAGATACGCAGTATTTT.

This clone showed up just once. The chain has TRBV5-6 and TRBJ1-1; possibly TRBD1 for D (5 bases). The CDR3 is 12 residues long. CDR1 and CDR2 (germline): SGHDT, YYEEEE. The V end was cut by 3 bases, the J end by 5 bases, with 8 bases between. The CDR3 DNA sequence: TGTGCCAGCAGCTCGACAGATACTGAAGCTTTCTTT. Translated: CASSSTDTEAFF. The whole variable domain, filled in from reference TRBV5-6 and TRBJ1-1, reads DAGVTQSPTHLIKTRGQQVTLRCSPKSGHDTVSWYQQALGQGPQFIFQYYEEEERQRGNFPDRFSGHQFPNYSSELNVNALLLGDSALYLCASSSTDTEAFFGQGTRLTVV.

The chain links TRBV7-3 to TRBJ2-1, with D tentatively TRBD2 (6 bases). The CDR3 consists of 14 residues. V was shortened by 1 base and J by 10 bases, with 14 bases between the two germline ends. Germline CDR1 reads SGHTA; CDR2 reads FQGTGA. CDR3 bases: TGTGCCAGCAGCTTAATGCGGGGAGGCCCAGAGCAGTTCTTC. Translating gives CASSLMRGGPEQFF.

The V call is TRBV9, the J call TRBJ2-5; 7 bases match TRBD1. The J call is doubtful: the DNA matches TRBJ2-7 better. CDR1 and CDR2 (germline): SGDLS, YYNGEE. The CDR3 loop spans 14 amino acids. In nucleotides, the CDR3 is TGTGCCAGCAGCGTAGATTGGGACAGCTACGAGCAGTACTTC. Translated: CASSVDWDSYEQYF.

The chain is built from TRBV5-1 and TRBJ1-1; 8 bases line up with TRBD1. Germline CDR1 and CDR2: SGHRS and YFSETQ. The V gene end was trimmed by 4 bases and the J gene end by 1 base; junction bases not matched to a gene: 3. The CDR3 is made up of 14 amino acids. The CDR3 region has the DNA TGCGCCAGCAGCCACACAGGGGGGAACACTGAAGCTTTCTTT. This codes for CASSHTGGNTEAFF.

The chain has TRBV5-1 and TRBJ1-4; 8 bases line up with TRBD1. CDR1 and CDR2 from the germline V gene are SGHRS and YFSETQ. With V trimmed by 3 bases and J by 7 bases, 8 bases remained unmatched. CDR3 length: 15 amino acids. The CDR3 nucleotides read TGCGCCAGCAGCTACAACACAGGGGGGAGTGAAAAACTGTTTTTT. This encodes CASSYNTGGSEKLFF.

The chain has TRBV30 and TRBJ2-7; 8 positions agree with TRBD2. The CDR3 sequence is 14 residues long. Germline V gives CDR1 GTSNPN, CDR2 SVGIG (reference sequence). The ends lost 1 base at V and 5 bases at J; junction bases unmatched: 7. CDR3 bases: TGTGCCTGGAGTGCGGGGGGGCAATGGGACGAGCAGTACTTC. As protein: CAWSAGGQWDEQYF.

A few counts support this clone. The chain is built from TRBV10-2 and TRBJ2-2; 7 nucleotides agree with TRBD1. This CDR3 comprises 17 residues. Germline V gives CDR1 WSHSY, CDR2 SAAADI. After removal of 8 bases from V and 6 bases from J, the junction contained 18 bases not matched to a gene. The CDR3 coding sequence is TGCGCCAGCTCGAGTGCCCGGGACAGTCTTTTCCCCGGGGAGCTGTTTTTT. This translates into CASSSARDSLFPGELFF.

The rearrangement links TRBV4-1 to TRBJ1-5; unclear D gene. The CDR3 covers 16 residues. V was pared by 0 bases and J by 2 bases, with 11 bases between. Per germline, CDR1 MGHRA and CDR2 YSYEKL. This CDR3 reads CASSQEPGIGNQPQHF. As DNA, the CDR3 is TGCGCCAGCAGCCAAGAGCCGGGGATTGGCAATCAGCCCCAGCATTTT.

Only one count was recorded for this clone. Here the CDR3 DNA reads TGTGCCAGCAGCCCTCTGCGGAGGTCCACCGGGGAGCTGTTTTTT. Protein: CASSPLRRSTGELFF. The chain carries TRBV7-8 and TRBJ2-2, with a possible D match to TRBD2 (5 bases). The CDR3 has 15 amino acids. The germline V gene encodes CDR1 SGHVS and CDR2 FQNEAQ. V lost 5 bases and J 4 bases, leaving 14 bases between the germline ends. Variable domain in full (rest from reference TRBV7-8 and TRBJ2-2): GAGVSQSPRYKVAKRGQDVALRCDPISGHVSLFWYQQALGQGPEFLTYFQNEAQLDKSGLPSDRFFAERPEGSVSTLKIQRTQQEDSAVYLCASSPLRRSTGELFFGEGSRLTVL.

The V call is TRBV10-3, the J call TRBJ1-1, with 11 bases that match TRBD1. This CDR3 has 14 amino acids. With 6 bases clipped from V and 5 bases from J, the junction kept 5 bases outside the gene matches. Germline assignment: CDR1 ENHRY and CDR2 SYGVKD. The CDR3 DNA reads TGTGCCATCAGCTTCGGACAGGGGGCTACTGAAGCTTTCTTT. This sequence encodes CAISFGQGATEAFF.

The gene calls are TRBV6-1 and TRBJ1-1; 7 positions agree with TRBD1. The germline CDR1 and CDR2 sequences are MNHNS and SASEGT. This CDR3 spans 14 amino acids. Losses at the gene ends were 11 bases for V and 0 bases for J; bases not matched to a gene: 9. The CDR3 DNA reads as TGTGCCGGATTACAGGGGCCGATGAACACTGAAGCTTTCTTT. Translation gives CAGLQGPMNTEAFF.

This clone appeared a single time. V is TRBV6-1 and J is TRBJ1-3; D is ambiguous. V was clipped by 8 bases and J by 0 bases, with 14 bases between them. Per germline, CDR1 MNHNS and CDR2 SASEGT. The CDR3 has 15 residues. The CDR3 nucleotides are TGTGCCAGCCGTGCCCCCACCAGCTCTGGAAACACCATATATTTT. This translates into CASRAPTSSGNTIYF.

The rearrangement joins TRBV12-5 to TRBJ2-3, with 15 positions matching TRBD2. CDR3 length: 19 residues. Germline CDR1 and CDR2: LGHNT and FRNRAP. Trimming removed 0 bases from V and 6 bases from J; junction bases left unmatched: 10. The chain's CDR3 is CASGLVTRTSGGDLDTQYF. In DNA, the CDR3 is TGTGCTAGTGGTTTGGTAACACGGACTAGCGGGGGGGACCTGGATACGCAGTATTTT.

The chain uses TRBV5-4 and TRBJ2-3, with 7 bases fitting TRBD1. The V segment lost 0 bases and the J segment 6 bases; nucleotides outside the gene matches: 7. The CDR3 contains 15 residues. The germline CDR1 and CDR2 sequences are SGHNT and YYREEE (reference sequence). In nucleotides, the CDR3 is TGTGCCAGCAGCTTGGCGGGGACAGCGACGGATACGCAGTATTTT. Its translation is CASSLAGTATDTQYF. Together with reference TRBV5-4 and TRBJ2-3, the CDR3 gives the full variable domain: ETGVTQSPTHLIKTRGQQVTLRCSSQSGHNTVSWYQQALGQGPQFIFQYYREEENGRGNFPPRFSGLQFPNYSSELNVNALELDDSALYLCASSLAGTATDTQYFGPGTRLTVL.

This chain uses TRBV5-1 with TRBJ1-1; D is unresolved. The CDR3 spans 13 residues. Trimming took off 2 bases at V and 1 base at J, with 6 bases between the two ends. Germline V gives CDR1 SGHRS, CDR2 YFSETQ. The CDR3 reads CASSLHRNTEAFF. The CDR3 coding sequence is TGCGCCAGCAGCTTACACCGGAACACTGAAGCTTTCTTT.

This clone was detected once. CDR3 coding DNA: TGTGCCAGCAGCTCTCTCACGGGGGGCAATCAGCCCCAGCATTTT. It encodes CASSSLTGGNQPQHF. V is TRBV7-9 and J is TRBJ1-5, with D maybe TRBD1 (5 bases). The CDR3 consists of 15 residues. Trimming removed 4 bases at V and 2 bases at J, with 12 bases between. CDR1 SEHNR and CDR2 FQNEAQ come from the germline V gene (reference sequence).

Only a few counts were recorded for this clone. The chain carries TRBV9 and TRBJ2-5; 11 bases align to TRBD2. The CDR3 length is 16 residues. The V and J ends lost 3 bases and 4 bases, in that order; junction bases with no gene match: 8. Germline-derived CDR1 and CDR2 are SGDLS and YYNGEE. CDR3 sequence reads: CASSGRLAGFSETQYF. For the CDR3, the DNA is TGTGCCAGCAGCGGCCGACTAGCGGGGTTTTCAGAGACCCAGTACTTC.

The chain employs TRBV9 and TRBJ1-5; the match to TRBD1 covers 9 bases. V was clipped by 3 bases and J by 2 bases; unmatched bases: 3. Per germline, CDR1 SGDLS and CDR2 YYNGEE. The CDR3 contains 15 residues. The CDR3 DNA reads TGTGCCAGCAGCGGGGGGACAGGGCGCAATCAGCCCCAGCATTTT. This encodes CASSGGTGRNQPQHF.

This clone showed up just a few times. This chain connects TRBV28 to TRBJ2-5, with 9 nucleotides matching TRBD2. Germline V lookup: CDR1 MDHEN, CDR2 SYDVKM. V was clipped by 6 bases and J by 5 bases; unmatched bases: 13. CDR3 length: 16 residues. The CDR3 sequence: CASSTSGGGAVETQYF. Written as DNA, the CDR3 is TGTGCCAGCAGCACTAGTGGCGGGGGGGCGGTTGAGACCCAGTACTTC. Full variable domain (rest looked up from reference TRBV28 and TRBJ2-5): DVKVTQSSRYLVKRTGEKVFLECVQDMDHENMFWYRQDPGLGLRLIYFSYDVKMKEKGDIPEGYSVSREKKERFSLILESASTNQTSMYLCASSTSGGGAVETQYFGPGTRLLVL.

This clone showed up just a few times. The rearrangement joins TRBV7-3 to TRBJ1-1; D gene uncertain. This CDR3 contains 14 residues. The germline V and J ends were trimmed by 6 bases and 4 bases, with 15 bases remaining between them. Germline V gene data show CDR1 as SGHTA and CDR2 as FQGTGA. The CDR3 loop reads CASSSLGRGTEAFF. The CDR3 DNA reads as TGTGCCAGCAGTTCCCTAGGTCGGGGCACTGAAGCTTTCTTT. Looking up the rest from reference TRBV7-3 and TRBJ1-1 gives the full variable domain: GAGVSQTPSNKVTEKGKYVELRCDPISGHTALYWYRQSLGQGPEFLIYFQGTGAADDSGLPNDRFFAVRPEGSVSTLKIQRTERGDSAVYLCASSSLGRGTEAFFGQGTRLTVV.

This clone was observed a handful of times. The genes are TRBV4-3 and TRBJ2-7; tentatively, D is TRBD2 (7 bases). CDR1 and CDR2 from the germline V gene are LGHNA and YSLEER. The length of the CDR3 is 15 residues. V was cut by 3 bases and J by 4 bases, with 16 bases left in between. The CDR3 nucleotides are TGCGCCAGCAGCCACCTGGGGGCGGGGGCGTACGAGCAGTACTTC. Protein: CASSHLGAGAYEQYF.

In its sample, this clone was seen a few times. The V gene is TRBV19, the J gene TRBJ1-2; 9 nucleotides agree with TRBD1. Looked up from germline, CDR1 is LNHDA and CDR2 is SQIVND (reference sequence). V gave up 7 bases and J gave up 6 bases; unmatched junction bases: 12. The CDR3 length is 15 residues. CDR3 coding DNA: TGTGCCAGTATTAACTTACAGGGGGCTTCTGATGGCTACACCTTC. It encodes CASINLQGASDGYTF.

This clone was found a few times. This chain links TRBV19 with TRBJ1-3; D not resolved. Trimming stripped 4 bases from V and 1 base from J, with 17 bases between. CDR3 size: 17 residues. Germline V gene lookup returns CDR1 LNHDA and CDR2 SQIVND (reference sequence). The CDR3 loop is CASSSLPQAISGNTIYF. For the CDR3, the DNA is TGTGCCAGTAGTAGTTTGCCGCAGGCCATTTCTGGAAACACCATATATTTT. The variable domain in full, with the rest retrieved from reference TRBV19 and TRBJ1-3, is DGGITQSPKYLFRKEGQNVTLSCEQNLNHDAMYWYRQDPGQGLRLIYYSQIVNDFQKGDIAEGYSVSREKKESFPLTVTSAQKNPTAFYLCASSSLPQAISGNTIYFGEGSWLTVV.

This chain joins TRBV12-5 and TRBJ2-1; the match to TRBD2 covers 8 bases. The CDR3 extends over 16 amino acids. The trim removed 0 bases at V and 4 bases at J, leaving 5 bases unmatched. Germline V lookup: CDR1 LGHNT, CDR2 FRNRAP. The CDR3 coding sequence is TGTGCTAGTGGTTTGGTAGGTAGCGGGGCTTACAATGAGCAGTTCTTC. It translates to CASGLVGSGAYNEQFF. The full variable domain, in which reference TRBV12-5 and TRBJ2-1 provide the parts outside the CDR3, is DARVTQTPRHKVTEMGQEVTMRCQPILGHNTVFWYRQTMMQGLELLAYFRNRAPLDDSGMPKDRFSAEMPDATLATLKIQPSEPRDSAVYFCASGLVGSGAYNEQFFGPGTRLTVL.

This rearrangement joins TRBV6-5 to TRBJ1-1; D might be TRBD1 (5 bases). V lost 0 bases and J 3 bases, leaving 8 bases between the germline ends. The CDR3 sequence is 14 residues long. Per the germline V gene, CDR1 is MNHEY and CDR2 is SVGAGI. CDR3 sequence (DNA): TGTGCCAGCAGTTACTCGAAGGGGTACACTGAAGCTTTCTTT. Translating it yields CASSYSKGYTEAFF.